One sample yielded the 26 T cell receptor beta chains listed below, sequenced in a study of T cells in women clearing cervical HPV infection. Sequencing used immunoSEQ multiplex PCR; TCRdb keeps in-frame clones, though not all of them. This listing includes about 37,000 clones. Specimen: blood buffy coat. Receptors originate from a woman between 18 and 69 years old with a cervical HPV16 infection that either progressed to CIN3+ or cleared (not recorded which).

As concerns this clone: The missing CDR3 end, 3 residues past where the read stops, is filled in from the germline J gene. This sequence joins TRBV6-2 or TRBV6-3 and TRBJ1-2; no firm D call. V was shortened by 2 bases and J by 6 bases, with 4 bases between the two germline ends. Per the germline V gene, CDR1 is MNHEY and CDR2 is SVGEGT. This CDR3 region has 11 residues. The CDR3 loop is CASSYPDGYTF. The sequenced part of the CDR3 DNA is TGTGCCAGCAGTTACCCGGATGGC.

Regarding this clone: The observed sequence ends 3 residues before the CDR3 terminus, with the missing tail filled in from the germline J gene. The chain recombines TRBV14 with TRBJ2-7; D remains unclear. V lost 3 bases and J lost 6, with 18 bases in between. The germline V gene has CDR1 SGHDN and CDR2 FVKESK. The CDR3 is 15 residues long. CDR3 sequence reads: CASSQGHLRGFEQYF. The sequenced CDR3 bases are TGTGCCAGCAGCCAGGGCCACCTCCGAGGTTTCGAG.

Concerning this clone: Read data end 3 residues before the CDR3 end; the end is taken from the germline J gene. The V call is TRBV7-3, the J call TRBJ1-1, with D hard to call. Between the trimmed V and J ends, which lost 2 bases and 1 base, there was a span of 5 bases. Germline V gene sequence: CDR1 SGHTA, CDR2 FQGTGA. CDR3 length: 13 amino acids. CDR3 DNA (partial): TGTGCCAGCAGCTTATCAGGGAACACTGAA. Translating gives CASSLSGNTE. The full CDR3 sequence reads CASSLSGNTEAFF.

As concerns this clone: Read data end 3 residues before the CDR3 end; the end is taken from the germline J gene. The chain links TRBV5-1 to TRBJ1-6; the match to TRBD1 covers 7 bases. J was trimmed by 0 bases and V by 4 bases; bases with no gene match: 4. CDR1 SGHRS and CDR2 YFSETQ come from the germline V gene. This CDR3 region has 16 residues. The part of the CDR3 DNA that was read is TGCGCCAGCAGCCCGGGACAGAGCTCCTATAATTCACCC. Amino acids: CASSPGQSSYNSP. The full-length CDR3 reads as CASSPGQSSYNSPLHF.

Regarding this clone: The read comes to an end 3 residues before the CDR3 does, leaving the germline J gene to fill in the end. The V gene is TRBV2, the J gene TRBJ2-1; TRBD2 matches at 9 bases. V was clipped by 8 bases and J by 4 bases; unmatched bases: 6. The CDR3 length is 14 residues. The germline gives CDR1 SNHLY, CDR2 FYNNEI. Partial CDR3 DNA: TGTGCCAGCCGAGGACTAGCGTCTTACAATGAG. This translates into CASRGLASYNE. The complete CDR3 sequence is CASRGLASYNEQFF. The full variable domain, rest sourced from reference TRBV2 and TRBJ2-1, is EPEVTQTPSHQVTQMGQEVILRCVPISNHLYFYWYRQILGQKVEFLVSFYNNEISEKSEIFDDQFSVERPDGSNFTLKIRSTKLEDSAMYFCASRGLASYNEQFFGPGTRLTVL.

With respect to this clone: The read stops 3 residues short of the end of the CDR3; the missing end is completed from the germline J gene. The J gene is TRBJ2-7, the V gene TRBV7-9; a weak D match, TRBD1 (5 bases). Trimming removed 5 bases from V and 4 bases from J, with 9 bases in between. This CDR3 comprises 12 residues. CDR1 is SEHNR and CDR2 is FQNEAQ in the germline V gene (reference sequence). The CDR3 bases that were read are TGTGCCAGCAGCAGCCAGGGATACGAG. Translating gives CASSSQGYE. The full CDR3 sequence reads CASSSQGYEQYF.

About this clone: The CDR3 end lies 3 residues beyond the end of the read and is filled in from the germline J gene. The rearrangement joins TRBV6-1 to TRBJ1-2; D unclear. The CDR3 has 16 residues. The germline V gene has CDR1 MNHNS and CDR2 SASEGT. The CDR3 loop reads CASSDLARHISYDYTF. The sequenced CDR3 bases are TGTGCCAGCAGTGATTTAGCGAGACACATCTCCTACGAC.

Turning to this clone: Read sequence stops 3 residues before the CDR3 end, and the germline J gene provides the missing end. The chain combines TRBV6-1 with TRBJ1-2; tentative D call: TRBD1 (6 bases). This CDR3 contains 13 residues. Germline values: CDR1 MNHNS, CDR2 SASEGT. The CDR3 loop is CASSGYRVEGYTF. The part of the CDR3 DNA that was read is TGTGCCAGCAGTGGGTACAGGGTTGAGGGC.

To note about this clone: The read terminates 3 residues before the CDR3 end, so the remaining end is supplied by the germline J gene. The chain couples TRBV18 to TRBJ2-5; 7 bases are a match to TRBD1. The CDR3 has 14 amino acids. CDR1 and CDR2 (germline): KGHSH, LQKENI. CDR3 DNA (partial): TGTGCCAGCTCGTCACGTCCCGGGACAGATACC. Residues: CASSSRPGTDT. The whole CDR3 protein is CASSSRPGTDTQYF.

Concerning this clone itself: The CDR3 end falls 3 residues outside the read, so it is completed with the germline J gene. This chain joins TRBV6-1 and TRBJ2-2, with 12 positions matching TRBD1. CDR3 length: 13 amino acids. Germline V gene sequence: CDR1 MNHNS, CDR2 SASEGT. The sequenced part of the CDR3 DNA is TGTGCCAGCAGTGTGGGGACAGGGGGCGGG. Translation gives CASSVGTGGG. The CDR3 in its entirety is CASSVGTGGGLFF.

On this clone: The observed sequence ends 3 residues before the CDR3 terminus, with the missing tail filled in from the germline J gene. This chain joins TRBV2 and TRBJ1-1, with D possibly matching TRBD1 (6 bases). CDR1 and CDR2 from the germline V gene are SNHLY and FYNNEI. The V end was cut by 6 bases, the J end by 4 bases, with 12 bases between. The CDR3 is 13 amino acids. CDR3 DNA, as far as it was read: TGTGCCAGCAGAGAGACAGGTGCCACTGAA. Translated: CASRETGATE. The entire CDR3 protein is CASRETGATEAFF. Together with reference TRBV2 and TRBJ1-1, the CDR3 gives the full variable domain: EPEVTQTPSHQVTQMGQEVILRCVPISNHLYFYWYRQILGQKVEFLVSFYNNEISEKSEIFDDQFSVERPDGSNFTLKIRSTKLEDSAMYFCASRETGATEAFFGQGTRLTVV.

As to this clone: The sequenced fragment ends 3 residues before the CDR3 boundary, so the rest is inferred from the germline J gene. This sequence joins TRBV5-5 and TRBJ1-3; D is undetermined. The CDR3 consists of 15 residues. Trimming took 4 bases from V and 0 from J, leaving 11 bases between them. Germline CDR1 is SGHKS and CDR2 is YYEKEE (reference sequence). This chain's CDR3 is CASSAGVSSGNTIYF. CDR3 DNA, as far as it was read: TGTGCCAGCAGCGCGGGCGTCAGCTCTGGAAACACC.

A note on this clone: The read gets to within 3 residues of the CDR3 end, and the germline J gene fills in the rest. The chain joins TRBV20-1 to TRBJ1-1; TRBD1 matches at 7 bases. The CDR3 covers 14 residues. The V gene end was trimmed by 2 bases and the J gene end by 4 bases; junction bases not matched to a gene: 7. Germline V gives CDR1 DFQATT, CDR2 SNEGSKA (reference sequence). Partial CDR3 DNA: TGCAGTGCTAGAAGGGGGCAGAGAGCCACTGAA. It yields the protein CSARRGQRATE. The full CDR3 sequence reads CSARRGQRATEAFF.

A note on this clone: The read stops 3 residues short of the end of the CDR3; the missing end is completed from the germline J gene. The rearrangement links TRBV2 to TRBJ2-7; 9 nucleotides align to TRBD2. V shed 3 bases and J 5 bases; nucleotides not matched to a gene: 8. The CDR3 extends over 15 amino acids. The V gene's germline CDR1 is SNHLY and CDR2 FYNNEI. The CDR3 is CASSDRWTSDHEQYF. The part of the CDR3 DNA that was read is TGTGCCAGCAGTGATCGCTGGACTAGCGATCACGAG. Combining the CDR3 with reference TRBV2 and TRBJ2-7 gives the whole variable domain EPEVTQTPSHQVTQMGQEVILRCVPISNHLYFYWYRQILGQKVEFLVSFYNNEISEKSEIFDDQFSVERPDGSNFTLKIRSTKLEDSAMYFCASSDRWTSDHEQYFGPGTRLTVT.

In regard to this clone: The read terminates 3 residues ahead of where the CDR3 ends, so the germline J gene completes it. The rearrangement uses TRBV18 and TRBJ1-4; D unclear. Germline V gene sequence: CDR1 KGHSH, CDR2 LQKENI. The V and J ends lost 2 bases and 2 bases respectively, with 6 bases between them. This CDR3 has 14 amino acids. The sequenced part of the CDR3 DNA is TGTGCCAGCTCACCAGTATCGACTAATGAAAAA. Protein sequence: CASSPVSTNEK. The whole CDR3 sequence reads CASSPVSTNEKLFF.

CDR3 region: CASSLRHGTDTQYF. The CDR3 bases that were read are TGTGCCAGCAGTTTGAGGCATGGCACAGATACG. The chain links TRBV12-3 or TRBV12-4 to TRBJ2-3; D not resolved. The read falls 3 residues short of the CDR3 end, and the missing part is taken from the germline J gene. The CDR3 covers 14 residues. Trimming stripped 3 bases from V and 1 base from J, with 8 bases between.

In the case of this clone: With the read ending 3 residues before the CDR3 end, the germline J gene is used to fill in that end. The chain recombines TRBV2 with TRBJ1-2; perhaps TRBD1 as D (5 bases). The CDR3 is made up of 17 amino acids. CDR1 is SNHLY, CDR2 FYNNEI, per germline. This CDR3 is CASSESLAGAVIYDYTF. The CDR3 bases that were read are TGTGCCAGCAGTGAATCTCTGGCTGGGGCGGTCATCTACGAC.

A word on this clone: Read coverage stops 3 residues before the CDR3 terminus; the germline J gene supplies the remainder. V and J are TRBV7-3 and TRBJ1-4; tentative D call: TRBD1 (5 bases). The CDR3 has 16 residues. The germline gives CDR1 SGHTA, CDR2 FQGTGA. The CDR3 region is CASSLIGGGWANVLFF. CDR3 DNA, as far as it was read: TGTGCCAGCAGCTTAATCGGGGGAGGCTGGGCCAACGTA.

The part of the CDR3 DNA that was read is TGCAGTGCTAGAAAAGGGGGGGCTTACTACAATGAG. This translates into CSARKGGAYYNE. The full CDR3 protein reads CSARKGGAYYNEQFF. This chain connects TRBV20-1 to TRBJ2-1; possibly TRBD2 for D (7 bases). The read gets to within 3 residues of the CDR3 end, and the germline J gene fills in the rest. Between the trimmed V and J ends, which lost 2 bases and 3 bases, there was a span of 14 bases. This CDR3 region has 15 residues. Germline V CDR1 and CDR2: DFQATT, SNEGSKA (reference sequence).

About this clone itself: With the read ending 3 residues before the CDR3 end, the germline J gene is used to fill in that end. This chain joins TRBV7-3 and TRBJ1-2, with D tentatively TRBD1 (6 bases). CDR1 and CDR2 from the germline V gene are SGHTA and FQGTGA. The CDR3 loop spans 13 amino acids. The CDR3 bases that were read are TGTGCCAGCAGCTTAAAGGGGGGGGATACC. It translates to CASSLKGGDT. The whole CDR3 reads CASSLKGGDTYTF.

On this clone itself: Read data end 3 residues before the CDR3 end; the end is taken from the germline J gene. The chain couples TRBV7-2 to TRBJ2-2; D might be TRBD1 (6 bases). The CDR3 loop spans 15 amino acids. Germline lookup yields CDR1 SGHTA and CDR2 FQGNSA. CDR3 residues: CASRMQGQGNEKLFF. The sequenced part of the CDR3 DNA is TGTGCCAGCAGGATGCAGGGGCAGGGTAATGAAAAG. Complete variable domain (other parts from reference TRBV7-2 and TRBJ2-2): GAGVSQSPSNKVTEKGKDVELRCDPISGHTALYWYRQSLGQGLEFLIYFQGNSAPDKSGLPSDRFSAERTGGSVSTLTIQRTQQEDSAVYLCASRMQGQGNEKLFFGEGSRLTVL.

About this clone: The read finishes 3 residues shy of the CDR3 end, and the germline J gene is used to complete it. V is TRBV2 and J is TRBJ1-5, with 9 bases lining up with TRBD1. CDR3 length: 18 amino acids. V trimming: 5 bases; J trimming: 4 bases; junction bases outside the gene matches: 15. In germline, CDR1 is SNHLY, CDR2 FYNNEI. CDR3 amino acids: CASSRPGDRARGNQPQHF. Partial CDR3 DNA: TGTGCCAGCAGTAGACCCGGGGACAGGGCCAGGGGAAATCAGCCC.

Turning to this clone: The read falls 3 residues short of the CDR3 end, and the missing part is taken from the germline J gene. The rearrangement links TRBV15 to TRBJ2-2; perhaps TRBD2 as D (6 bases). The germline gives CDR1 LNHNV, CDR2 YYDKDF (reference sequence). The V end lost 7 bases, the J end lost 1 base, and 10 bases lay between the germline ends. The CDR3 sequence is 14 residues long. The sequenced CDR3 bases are TGTGCCACCACTGGGGACTGGAACACCGGGGAG. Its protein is CATTGDWNTGE. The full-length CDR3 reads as CATTGDWNTGELFF.

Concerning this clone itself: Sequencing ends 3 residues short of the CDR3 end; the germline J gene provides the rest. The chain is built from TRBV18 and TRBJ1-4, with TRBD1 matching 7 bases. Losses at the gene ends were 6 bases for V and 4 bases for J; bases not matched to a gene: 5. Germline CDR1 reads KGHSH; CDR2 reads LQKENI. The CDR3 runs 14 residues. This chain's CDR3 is CASSPGTVNEKLFF. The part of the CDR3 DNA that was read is TGTGCCAGCTCTCCCGGGACAGTTAATGAAAAA.

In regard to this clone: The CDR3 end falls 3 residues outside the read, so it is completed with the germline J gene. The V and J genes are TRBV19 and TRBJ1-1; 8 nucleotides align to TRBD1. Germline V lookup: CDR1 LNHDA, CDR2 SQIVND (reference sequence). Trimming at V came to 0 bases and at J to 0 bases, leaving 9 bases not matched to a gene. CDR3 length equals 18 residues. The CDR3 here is CASSIDGRGLGMNTEAFF. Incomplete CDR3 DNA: TGTGCCAGTAGTATAGACGGCAGGGGGCTGGGTATGAACACTGAA.

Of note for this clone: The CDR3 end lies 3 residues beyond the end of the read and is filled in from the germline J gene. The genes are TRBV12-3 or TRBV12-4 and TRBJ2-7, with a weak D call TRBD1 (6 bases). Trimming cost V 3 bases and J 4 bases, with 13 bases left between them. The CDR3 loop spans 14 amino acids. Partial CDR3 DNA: TGTGCCAGCAGTTTTCAGGCAGGGGAGTACGAG. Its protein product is CASSFQAGEYE. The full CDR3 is CASSFQAGEYEQYF.